These 22 T cell receptor beta chains were all obtained from the same sample, sequenced in a study of long-term antiretroviral therapy in people with HIV. At the survey level, the v3.0 immunoSEQ assay was run. The method was immunoSEQ multiplex PCR; TCRdb's version includes in-frame clones alone and lacks a portion of them. The profile shows tens of thousands of clones, 75% to 85% of them singletons. The sequences come from unsorted PBMCs, collected 1.9 years after starting antiretroviral therapy. The source of these receptors is a man between 18 and 35 years old with HIV.

V gene TRBV5-6 combines with J gene TRBJ1-1, with D possibly matching TRBD1 (5 bases). CDR1 and CDR2 from the germline V gene are SGHDT and YYEEEE. This CDR3 is built from 13 residues. V was cut by 0 bases and J by 5 bases, with 8 bases left in between. The DNA of the CDR3 is TGTGCCAGCAGCTTGGCAGGGTGGACTGAAGCTTTCTTT. This sequence encodes CASSLAGWTEAFF.

V usage is TRBV5-6 and J usage is TRBJ2-1; 15 bases line up with TRBD2. CDR1 SGHDT and CDR2 YYEEEE come from the germline V gene. The CDR3 is 17 amino acids. Losses at the gene ends were 4 bases for V and 3 bases for J; bases not matched to a gene: 5. Written as DNA, the CDR3 is TGTGCCAGCAGCCCCGGGACTAGCGGGGGGAGCTACAATGAGCAGTTCTTC. Translation: CASSPGTSGGSYNEQFF.

This clone was counted once. J is TRBJ2-7 and V is TRBV30; TRBD1 might be the D (5 bases). V lost 0 bases, J lost 4 bases, and 13 bases lay in between. The CDR3 runs 14 residues. CDR1 GTSNPN and CDR2 SVGIG come from the germline V gene (reference sequence). CDR3 bases: TGTGCCTGGAGTGTACCAGGGCTTTGGTACGAGCAGTACTTC. It yields the protein CAWSVPGLWYEQYF.

This clone turned up a few times. Other DNA variants within this sample encode the same CDR3. This sequence joins TRBV7-9 and TRBJ1-1; 7 bases align to TRBD1. J lost 1 base, V lost 3 bases, and 2 bases had no gene match. This CDR3 has 14 amino acids. The germline gives CDR1 SEHNR, CDR2 FQNEAQ (reference sequence). The CDR3 DNA reads TGTGCCAGCAGCTTGACAGGGTCGAACACTGAAGCTTTCTTT. Its translation is CASSLTGSNTEAFF.

The chain couples TRBV30 to TRBJ1-5, with TRBD1 matching 8 bases. The CDR3 consists of 18 residues. The germline V gene has CDR1 GTSNPN and CDR2 SVGIG (reference sequence). With 3 bases clipped from V and 0 bases from J, the junction kept 13 bases outside the gene matches. CDR3 sequence (DNA): TGTGCCTGGAGCCCAAGGGGGGGACAGGTCTATAGCAATCAGCCCCAGCATTTT. It translates to CAWSPRGGQVYSNQPQHF.

The chain is built from TRBV9 and TRBJ2-2; D is unclear. The CDR3 sequence is 17 residues long. V lost 0 bases and J lost 10, with 22 bases in between. The germline V gene encodes CDR1 SGDLS and CDR2 YYNGEE. CDR3 residues: CASSVATTPSARAELFF. DNA for the CDR3: TGTGCCAGCAGCGTAGCAACCACTCCATCCGCGCGCGCGGAGCTGTTTTTT.

The CDR3: CASSPGQGVPNYGYTF. The CDR3 DNA is TGTGCCAGCAGCCCGGGACAGGGGGTCCCTAACTATGGCTACACCTTC. V and J are TRBV2 and TRBJ1-2; 11 bases line up with TRBD1. In germline, CDR1 is SNHLY, CDR2 FYNNEI. The CDR3 covers 16 residues. The V gene end was trimmed by 6 bases and the J gene end by 0 bases; junction bases not matched to a gene: 6.

The rearrangement joins TRBV4-1 to TRBJ1-1; 7 positions match TRBD1. V dropped 4 bases and J dropped 0; count of bases not matched to a gene: 11. The CDR3 is made up of 17 amino acids. Germline loops: CDR1 MGHRA, CDR2 YSYEKL. The CDR3 DNA reads TGCGCCAGCAGCCTAACGAGGGGACAGCTCATGAACACTGAAGCTTTCTTT. Translated: CASSLTRGQLMNTEAFF.

The rearrangement joins TRBV15 to TRBJ1-4, with D hard to call. Between the trimmed V and J ends, which lost 3 bases and 5 bases, there was a span of 10 bases. This CDR3 comprises 14 residues. Germline V CDR1 and CDR2: LNHNV, YYDKDF (reference sequence). As DNA, the CDR3 is TGTGCCACCAGCAGGGGAAACCCAAATGAAAAACTGTTTTTT. Residues: CATSRGNPNEKLFF.

The CDR3: CASSTSGRGTEAFF. The CDR3 DNA sequence: TGTGCCAGCAGCACATCAGGGAGGGGCACTGAAGCTTTCTTT. V and J are TRBV9 and TRBJ1-1; perhaps TRBD1 as D (5 bases). Germline CDR1 reads SGDLS; CDR2 reads YYNGEE. Trimming took off 4 bases at V and 4 bases at J, with 14 bases between the two ends. The CDR3 length is 14 residues.

The chain links TRBV6-6 to TRBJ2-5, with D perhaps given as TRBD1 or TRBD2 (5 bases each). The V gene lost 2 bases and the J gene lost 4 bases, with 8 bases spanning the gap. The CDR3 has 13 amino acids. From germline, CDR1 is MNHNY and CDR2 SVGAGI (reference sequence). The CDR3 coding sequence is TGTGCCAGCAGTTACCGGGACGGAGAGACCCAGTACTTC. Translated: CASSYRDGETQYF.

In nucleotides, the CDR3 is TGTGCCAGCAATTGGGCGGGTGAAAAACTGTTTTTT. Translated, it gives CASNWAGEKLFF. The V gene is TRBV28, the J gene TRBJ1-4; D gene ambiguous. Germline V gives CDR1 MDHEN, CDR2 SYDVKM. Trimming shortened V by 7 bases and J by 7 bases, and 10 bases separated the two germline ends. The CDR3 consists of 12 residues.

The chain uses TRBV7-2 and TRBJ2-5; 10 nucleotides match TRBD2. The germline V gene has CDR1 SGHTA and CDR2 FQGNSA. Trimming cost V 3 bases and J 5 bases; bases outside gene matches: 9. CDR3 length: 16 residues. The CDR3 sequence: CASSLTSGRLYETQYF. The CDR3 bases are TGTGCCAGCAGCTTGACTAGCGGGCGCCTTTACGAGACCCAGTACTTC.

The V gene is TRBV7-2, the J gene TRBJ2-2; D may correspond to TRBD1 or TRBD2 (6 bases each). The length of the CDR3 is 15 residues. The germline V gene encodes CDR1 SGHTA and CDR2 FQGNSA. Trimming cost V 7 bases and J 4 bases, with 16 bases left between them. The CDR3 region is CASIRMSGATGELFF. In DNA, the CDR3 is TGTGCCAGCATCCGTATGTCGGGGGCCACCGGGGAGCTGTTTTTT.

This chain links TRBV28 with TRBJ2-5, with TRBD2 matching 15 bases. V gave up 7 bases and J gave up 5 bases; unmatched junction bases: 5. Germline CDR1 is MDHEN and CDR2 is SYDVKM. The CDR3 is made up of 15 amino acids. The chain's CDR3 is CASTGTSGGRETQYF. The CDR3 bases are TGTGCCAGCACCGGGACTAGCGGGGGGCGGGAGACCCAGTACTTC.

The chain couples TRBV29-1 to TRBJ2-3; D gene uncertain. V lost 5 bases and J lost 5, with 5 bases in between. Germline V CDR1 and CDR2: SQVTM, ANQGSEA. CDR3 length: 10 amino acids. CDR3 sequence (DNA): TGCAGCGTTCTCCGAGATACGCAGTATTTT. Translation gives CSVLRDTQYF.

J is TRBJ1-5 and V is TRBV19; D possibly corresponds to TRBD1 (6 bases). Trimming took off 1 base at V and 9 bases at J, with 16 bases between the two ends. Germline values: CDR1 LNHDA, CDR2 SQIVND (reference sequence). CDR3 length: 15 residues. The CDR3 sequence is CASSIAAGGGRPQHF. The CDR3 DNA reads as TGTGCCAGTAGTATAGCTGCAGGTGGGGGCAGGCCCCAGCATTTT.

This rearrangement joins TRBV28 to TRBJ2-4, with D perhaps matching TRBD2 (6 bases). The CDR3 contains 16 residues. Germline lookup yields CDR1 MDHEN and CDR2 SYDVKM. V was shortened by 5 bases and J by 7 bases, with 21 bases between the two germline ends. The CDR3 coding sequence is TGTGCCAGCAGTCCACAAACTCGGGGGATGGCGAACATTCAGTACTTC. Translated: CASSPQTRGMANIQYF.

The J gene is TRBJ1-4, the V gene TRBV25-1, with D possibly matching TRBD1 (5 bases). CDR3 length equals 15 residues. V lost 3 bases, J lost 7 bases, and 15 bases lay in between. The germline CDR1 and CDR2 sequences are MGHDK and SYGVNS. The CDR3 DNA follows: TGTGCCAGCAGTGAGTTTGGGGGGGACCGTGAAAAACTGTTTTTT. The encoded protein is CASSEFGGDREKLFF.

This clone was picked up a small number of times. The V gene is TRBV6-1, the J gene TRBJ1-6; 7 nucleotides align to TRBD1. This CDR3 has 14 amino acids. The ends lost 6 bases at V and 7 bases at J; junction bases unmatched: 6. The germline CDR1 and CDR2 sequences are MNHNS and SASEGT. This CDR3 reads CASRPGQINSPLHF. In DNA form, the CDR3 reads TGTGCCAGCAGGCCGGGACAGATAAATTCACCCCTCCACTTT.

The chain recombines TRBV7-6 with TRBJ2-2, with TRBD1 matching 7 bases. Trimming at V came to 2 bases and at J to 6 bases, leaving 3 bases not matched to a gene. CDR3 length: 14 residues. CDR1 is SGHVS and CDR2 is FNYEAQ in the germline V gene. This chain's CDR3 is CASSLRGQAGELFF. In DNA form, the CDR3 reads TGTGCCAGCAGCTTAAGGGGGCAGGCCGGGGAGCTGTTTTTT.

The gene calls are TRBV28 and TRBJ2-5; TRBD1 agrees at 8 bases. V trimming: 6 bases; J trimming: 1 base; junction bases outside the gene matches: 7. The CDR3 is 15 residues long. Per germline, CDR1 MDHEN and CDR2 SYDVKM. CDR3 in DNA: TGTGCCAGCAGAGGGGACAGGTTTTTCCAAGAGACCCAGTACTTC. This codes for CASRGDRFFQETQYF. The complete variable domain, with remaining parts taken from reference TRBV28 and TRBJ2-5, reads DVKVTQSSRYLVKRTGEKVFLECVQDMDHENMFWYRQDPGLGLRLIYFSYDVKMKEKGDIPEGYSVSREKKERFSLILESASTNQTSMYLCASRGDRFFQETQYFGPGTRLLVL.